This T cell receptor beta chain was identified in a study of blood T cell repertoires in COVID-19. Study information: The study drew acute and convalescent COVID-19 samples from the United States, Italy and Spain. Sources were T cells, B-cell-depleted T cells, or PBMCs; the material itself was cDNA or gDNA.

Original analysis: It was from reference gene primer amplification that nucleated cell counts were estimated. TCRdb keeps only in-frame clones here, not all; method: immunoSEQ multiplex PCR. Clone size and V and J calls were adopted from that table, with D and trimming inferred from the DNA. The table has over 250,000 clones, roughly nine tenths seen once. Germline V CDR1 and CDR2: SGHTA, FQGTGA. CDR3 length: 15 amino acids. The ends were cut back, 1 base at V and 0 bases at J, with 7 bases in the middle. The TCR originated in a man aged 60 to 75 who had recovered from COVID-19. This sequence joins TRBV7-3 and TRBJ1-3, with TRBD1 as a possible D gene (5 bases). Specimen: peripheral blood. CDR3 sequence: CASSLIGGSGNTIYF. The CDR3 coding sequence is TGTGCCAGCAGCTTAATCGGGGGCTCTGGAAACACCATATATTTT.